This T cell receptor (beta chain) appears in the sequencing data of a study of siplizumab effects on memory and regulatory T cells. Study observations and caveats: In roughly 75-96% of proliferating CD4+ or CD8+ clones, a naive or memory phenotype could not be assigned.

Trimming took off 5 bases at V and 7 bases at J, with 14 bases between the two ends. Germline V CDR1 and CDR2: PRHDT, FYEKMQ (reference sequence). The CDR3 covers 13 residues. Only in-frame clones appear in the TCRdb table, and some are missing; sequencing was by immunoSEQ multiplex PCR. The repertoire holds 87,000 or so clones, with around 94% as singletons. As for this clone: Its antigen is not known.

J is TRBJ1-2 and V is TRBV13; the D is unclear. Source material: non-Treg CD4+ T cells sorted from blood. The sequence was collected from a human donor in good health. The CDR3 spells CASSVIFLGGYTF. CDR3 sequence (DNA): TGTGCCAGCAGCGTGATATTCCTAGGTGGCTACACCTTC.